The 20 T cell receptor beta chains listed next were all sequenced from one sample in a study of blood T cell repertoires in COVID-19. Clones were read by immunoSEQ multiplex PCR, and TCRdb kept only the in-frame ones, dropping some. The table has fewer than 350,000 clones, roughly nine tenths seen once; the top ten hold about 12%. Sequenced sample: peripheral blood. The source of these receptors is a young woman with COVID-19, enrolled during active disease.

This clone was observed many times. The rearrangement links TRBV6-6 to TRBJ1-5, with D uncertain. V lost 4 bases to trimming and J lost 5 bases, with 6 bases between them. Germline loops: CDR1 MNHNY, CDR2 SVGAGI (reference sequence). This CDR3 comprises 12 residues. The CDR3: CASSSPYQPQHF. In DNA, the CDR3 is TGTGCCAGCAGTTCCCCGTATCAGCCCCAGCATTTT.

This rearrangement joins TRBV29-1 to TRBJ1-5; D gene unclear. Germline CDR1 reads SQVTM; CDR2 reads ANQGSEA. V was pared by 7 bases and J by 0 bases, with 16 bases between. The CDR3 is made up of 15 amino acids. The CDR3 protein is CSAFLPTDSNQPQHF. The CDR3 region has the DNA TGCAGCGCATTCCTACCCACTGATAGCAATCAGCCCCAGCATTTT.

The genes are TRBV2 and TRBJ1-3; D may be TRBD1 (5 bases). Germline V gene sequence: CDR1 SNHLY, CDR2 FYNNEI. This CDR3 has 15 residues. The germline V and J ends were trimmed by 4 bases and 0 bases, with 10 bases remaining between them. The CDR3 loop reads CASSGQRRSGNTIYF. CDR3 sequence (DNA): TGTGCCAGCAGTGGACAGAGGCGCTCTGGAAACACCATATATTTT.

This rearrangement joins TRBV5-1 to TRBJ1-2; 7 positions agree with TRBD1. This CDR3 contains 16 residues. Germline V gene lookup returns CDR1 SGHRS and CDR2 YFSETQ. V lost 0 bases to trimming and J lost 0 bases; unmatched junction nucleotides: 5. The CDR3 region has the DNA TGCGCCAGCAGCTTGGAACAGGGGTCTTCTAACTATGGCTACACCTTC. It yields the protein CASSLEQGSSNYGYTF. The full variable domain, its missing parts supplied by reference TRBV5-1 and TRBJ1-2, is KAGVTQTPRYLIKTRGQQVTLSCSPISGHRSVSWYQQTPGQGLQFLFEYFSETQRNKGNFPGRFSGRQFSNSRSEMNVSTLELGDSALYLCASSLEQGSSNYGYTFGSGTRLTVV.

This chain joins TRBV3-1 (or the pseudogene TRBV3-2) and TRBJ1-6; D remains unclear. The CDR3 runs to 18 residues. Trimming pared 1 base from V and 4 bases from J, leaving 17 bases between. Germline CDR1 reads LGHDT; CDR2 reads YNNKEL (reference sequence). CDR3 protein: CASSQVNVLRFYNSPLHF. The CDR3 region has the DNA TGTGCCAGCAGCCAAGTCAACGTTTTACGGTTTTATAATTCACCCCTCCACTTT.

V is TRBV7-9 and J is TRBJ1-6, with 8 positions matching TRBD1. The germline CDR1 and CDR2 sequences are SEHNR and FQNEAQ (reference sequence). This CDR3 has 14 residues. Trimming at V came to 5 bases and at J to 5 bases, leaving 2 bases not matched to a gene. CDR3 residues: CASSQGQDNSPLHF. The CDR3 coding sequence is TGTGCCAGCAGCCAGGGACAGGATAATTCACCCCTCCACTTT.

The chain joins TRBV7-2 to TRBJ2-7; D is perhaps TRBD1 (6 bases). V was clipped by 8 bases and J by 6 bases, with 26 bases between them. The germline gives CDR1 SGHTA, CDR2 FQGNSA. The CDR3 has 16 amino acids. The CDR3 DNA is TGTGCCAGCTCCCGCCCCCGGGAACAGGGTTCTCTCGAGCAGTACTTC. Translated: CASSRPREQGSLEQYF.

This rearrangement joins TRBV3-1 (or the pseudogene TRBV3-2) to TRBJ2-7; D may be TRBD2 (5 bases). Germline-derived CDR1 and CDR2 are LGHDT and YNNKEL (reference sequence). Trimming took 4 bases from V and 2 from J, leaving 15 bases between them. The length of the CDR3 is 15 residues. The CDR3 loop reads CASSRDEGTTYEQYF. The CDR3 nucleotides read TGTGCCAGCAGCCGAGACGAGGGTACCACCTACGAGCAGTACTTC.

The gene calls are TRBV24-1 and TRBJ2-5; perhaps TRBD2 as D (5 bases). The length of the CDR3 is 13 residues. Germline CDR1 is KGHDR and CDR2 is SFDVKD. V lost 6 bases to trimming and J lost 1 base, with 8 bases between them. The CDR3 protein is CATSPSRQETQYF. Written as DNA, the CDR3 is TGTGCCACCAGTCCTAGCCGCCAAGAGACCCAGTACTTC.

This clone has just one count. V usage is TRBV19 and J usage is TRBJ2-1; 9 positions agree with TRBD1. The CDR3 has 15 residues. V lost 4 bases and J lost 5; bases outside the gene matches: 6. The V gene's germline CDR1 is LNHDA and CDR2 SQIVND (reference sequence). CDR3 coding DNA: TGTGCCAGTAGTACAGGACAGGGGTTGAACAATGAGCAGTTCTTC. Its protein is CASSTGQGLNNEQFF.

The genes are TRBV7-2 and TRBJ1-1; 8 bases line up with TRBD1. CDR3 length: 17 residues. Germline values: CDR1 SGHTA, CDR2 FQGNSA. Germline trimming cut 5 bases from V and 5 bases from J; bases unmatched to any gene: 16. CDR3 in DNA: TGTGCCAGCAGCCCTCCCCGTGGCAGGGGGCCTCATACTGAAGCTTTCTTT. Translated, it gives CASSPPRGRGPHTEAFF.

J is TRBJ1-1 and V is TRBV3-1 (or the pseudogene TRBV3-2), with TRBD1 matching over 7 bases. Looked up from germline, CDR1 is LGHDT and CDR2 is YNNKEL (reference sequence). J lost 7 bases, V lost 4 bases, and 9 bases had no gene match. The CDR3 extends over 14 amino acids. Here the CDR3 DNA reads TGTGCCAGCAGCCCAACCGGGACAGCCTATGAAGCTTTCTTT. Amino acids: CASSPTGTAYEAFF.

The V call is TRBV2, the J call TRBJ1-1; D ambiguous. The germline V gene has CDR1 SNHLY and CDR2 FYNNEI. CDR3 length equals 12 residues. The V gene lost 11 bases and the J gene lost 0 bases, with 10 bases spanning the gap. CDR3 bases: TGTGCCTCCTGGGCGCTGAACACTGAAGCTTTCTTT. Its translation is CASWALNTEAFF.

In DNA form, the CDR3 reads TGCGCCAGCAGCTTGGCTGGCGGGGGGCAAAGCACAGATACGCAGTATTTT. It translates to CASSLAGGGQSTDTQYF. This rearrangement joins TRBV5-1 to TRBJ2-3, with 8 bases fitting TRBD2. CDR3 length: 17 residues. Germline V gene lookup returns CDR1 SGHRS and CDR2 YFSETQ. Germline trimming cut 0 bases from V and 0 bases from J; bases unmatched to any gene: 6.

The chain carries TRBV27 and TRBJ1-1; possibly TRBD1 for D (6 bases). The CDR3 consists of 13 residues. V dropped 2 bases and J dropped 6 bases, with 10 bases sitting between them. Germline V lookup: CDR1 MNHEY, CDR2 SMNVEV (reference sequence). CDR3 sequence: CASSLRGGAEAFF. The CDR3 bases are TGTGCCAGCAGTTTAAGGGGGGGCGCTGAAGCTTTCTTT.

The V gene is TRBV9, the J gene TRBJ2-7, with 7 bases matching TRBD1. CDR3 length equals 15 residues. The V segment lost 4 bases and the J segment 1 base; nucleotides outside the gene matches: 8. Germline CDR1 and CDR2: SGDLS and YYNGEE. CDR3: CASSPRTGPSYEQYF. In DNA form, the CDR3 reads TGTGCCAGCAGCCCCCGGACAGGACCTTCCTACGAGCAGTACTTC.

This chain connects TRBV15 to TRBJ1-5; 8 bases are a match to TRBD1. Germline CDR1 reads LNHNV; CDR2 reads YYDKDF (reference sequence). CDR3 length equals 14 residues. With V trimmed by 4 bases and J by 4 bases, 3 bases remained unmatched. CDR3 sequence: CATSIGTGNQPQHF. In DNA, the CDR3 is TGTGCCACCAGCATCGGGACAGGTAATCAGCCCCAGCATTTT.

V usage is TRBV28 and J usage is TRBJ2-1; 9 bases line up with TRBD1. J was trimmed by 4 bases and V by 2 bases; bases with no gene match: 3. CDR3 length equals 15 residues. Germline V lookup: CDR1 MDHEN, CDR2 SYDVKM. This chain's CDR3 is CASSLEGQGYNEQFF. The CDR3 DNA sequence: TGTGCCAGCAGTTTAGAGGGACAGGGTTACAATGAGCAGTTCTTC. The full variable domain, in which reference TRBV28 and TRBJ2-1 provide the parts outside the CDR3, is DVKVTQSSRYLVKRTGEKVFLECVQDMDHENMFWYRQDPGLGLRLIYFSYDVKMKEKGDIPEGYSVSREKKERFSLILESASTNQTSMYLCASSLEGQGYNEQFFGPGTRLTVL.

The chain uses TRBV20-1 and TRBJ1-2; D may be TRBD1 (6 bases). The ends were cut back, 2 bases at V and 6 bases at J, with 7 bases in the middle. The CDR3 is 11 residues long. Germline CDR1 reads DFQATT; CDR2 reads SNEGSKA (reference sequence). The CDR3: CSARSGDGYTF. The CDR3 region has the DNA TGCAGTGCTAGATCAGGGGATGGCTACACCTTC.

The chain has TRBV7-6 and TRBJ2-6, with D unclear. Germline values: CDR1 SGHVS, CDR2 FNYEAQ. Trimming took 1 base from V and 3 from J, leaving 7 bases between them. The CDR3 loop spans 15 amino acids. The CDR3 sequence is CASSLELGGANVLTF. The CDR3 nucleotides are TGTGCCAGCAGCTTAGAGCTCGGTGGGGCCAACGTCCTGACTTTC.